This TCR beta chain was captured by sequencing in a study of shared clonotypes between healthy human individuals. Study-wide points: Sampling involved blood alone; tissue repertoires likely differ.

Several immunoSEQ plates held equal portions of the genomic DNA taken from each subset. The sorted-subset replicate PCRs were given around 200 ng DNA, which is tens of thousands of T cell genomes. Clones were sequenced by immunoSEQ multiplex PCR, and TCRdb holds only the in-frame ones, with some missing. The table has approximately 1,500,000 clones, over 95% seen once. The CDR3 sequence is 15 residues long. V shed 1 base, J shed 6 bases, and the junction held 3 bases outside the gene matches. Germline V gene sequence: CDR1 SEHNR, CDR2 FQNEAQ (reference sequence). As to this clone: Its antigen is still unknown. The identical CDR3 is also encoded by other nucleotide sequences in the sample.

The gene calls are TRBV7-9 and TRBJ1-4; 9 nucleotides align to TRBD1. Specimen: naive CD4+ T cells sorted from blood. Subset indicated: CD45RA+ positively selected. This TCR derives from a man aged 25 to 45 in good health. CDR3 nucleotide sequence: TGTGCCAGCAGCTTAGGACAGGGGGTCGATGAAAAACTGTTTTTT. This translates into CASSLGQGVDEKLFF.